Listed below are T cell receptor beta chains from one sample, sequenced in a study of T cell responses to AZD1222 COVID-19 vaccine. Data came from immunoSEQ multiplex PCR; TCRdb stores just in-frame clones and leaves some out. The sample holds 150,000 or so clones, roughly nine tenths seen once. The sequencing here drew on peripheral blood, taken on day 0 of AZD1222 vaccination. These receptors all come from an adult in good health. CDR3s include the opening cysteine and the closing phenylalanine or tryptophan. Fields, in order: V gene, D gene, CDR3 length, clone size, J gene, CDR3 DNA, CDR3 protein. A D gene is named only where the DNA matches it firmly. Clone sizes are given selectively: once, few, many, or a class where the clone is expanded.

TRBV3-1/TRBV3-2	NA	14	NA	TRBJ2-3	TGTGCCAGCAGCCAAGGCCCTGGTGCACCTACGCAGTATTTT	CASSQGPGAPTQYF
TRBV3-1/TRBV3-2	NA	15	NA	TRBJ1-5	TGTGCCAGCAGCCAAGACGCTGGGAACAATCAGCCCCAGCATTTT	CASSQDAGNNQPQHF
TRBV19	NA	15	NA	TRBJ2-7	TGTGCCAGTAGTATAAGTCGGCTAGGCTCCTACGAGCAGTACTTC	CASSISRLGSYEQYF
TRBV15	TRBD2	17	NA	TRBJ2-7	TGTGCCACCAGCAGAGATCGGAGAGCGGGATGGTACTACGAGCAGTACTTC	CATSRDRRAGWYYEQYF
TRBV5-6	NA	15	NA	TRBJ1-5	TGTGCCAGCAGCTTGAGGGGGACCTATAATCAGCCCCAGCATTTT	CASSLRGTYNQPQHF
TRBV2	NA	13	NA	TRBJ2-3	TGTGCCTCTCCCGGGGGGCGGATAGATACGCAGTATTTT	CASPGGRIDTQYF
TRBV6-5	NA	15	NA	TRBJ1-3	TGTGCCAGCAGTTCCTCCACAGGGTCCGGAAACACCATATATTTT	CASSSSTGSGNTIYF
TRBV19	TRBD1	14	NA	TRBJ1-1	TGTGCCAGTAGATACAGGGGTGCGAACACTGAAGCTTTCTTT	CASRYRGANTEAFF
TRBV7-9	NA	13	once	TRBJ1-6	TGTGCCAGCAGCTTATATGAGGGCTCACCCCTCCACTTT	CASSLYEGSPLHF
TRBV7-8	NA	15	NA	TRBJ2-1	TGTGCCAGCAGCTTCCGGGACTTAAGCTACAATGAGCAGTTCTTC	CASSFRDLSYNEQFF
TRBV3-1/TRBV3-2	NA	15	NA	TRBJ1-2	TGTGCCAGCAGCCAAGATGGAGGGCACCTCTATGGCTACACCTTC	CASSQDGGHLYGYTF
TRBV6-5	NA	15	NA	TRBJ1-3	TGTGCCAGCAGTTACACGTCAGGGTCTGGAAACACCATATATTTT	CASSYTSGSGNTIYF
TRBV3-1/TRBV3-2	TRBD1	13	NA	TRBJ2-7	TGTGCCAGCAGCCATTTACAGGGGGTCGAGCAGTACTTC	CASSHLQGVEQYF
TRBV18	NA	15	NA	TRBJ2-1	TGTGCCAGCTCACCAGGGGCCAGCTCCTACAATGAGCAGTTCTTC	CASSPGASSYNEQFF
TRBV4-1	NA	13	once	TRBJ1-2	TGCGCCAGCAGCCAAAATAGGAACTATGGCTACACCTTC	CASSQNRNYGYTF
TRBV7-8	NA	16	once	TRBJ1-5	TGTGCCAGCAGCTTAGTCAGGGTTGGAGGCTATCAGCCCCAGCATTTT	CASSLVRVGGYQPQHF
TRBV7-2	NA	15	NA	TRBJ2-4	TGTGCCAGCAGCACCCCTTCTTACCCCAAAAACATTCAGTACTTC	CASSTPSYPKNIQYF
TRBV11-2	TRBD1	15	NA	TRBJ2-7	TGTGCCAGCAGCTATAGACAGGGGAAGTTCTACGAGCAGTACTTC	CASSYRQGKFYEQYF
TRBV7-9	NA	12	NA	TRBJ2-7	TGTGCCAGCACCAGGGACGGCTACGAGCAGTACTTC	CASTRDGYEQYF
TRBV19	TRBD2	14	once	TRBJ2-7	TGTGCCAGTAGCGATGTTAGCGGGAGAGGCGAGCAGTACTTC	CASSDVSGRGEQYF
TRBV29-1	TRBD1	13	NA	TRBJ1-2	TGCAGCGTGATGGACAGGGGAGGCTATGGCTACACCTTC	CSVMDRGGYGYTF
TRBV11-2	NA	13	NA	TRBJ2-3	TGTGCCAGCAGCTTAGATGGCACAGATACGCAGTATTTT	CASSLDGTDTQYF
TRBV30	NA	12	NA	TRBJ2-5	TGTGCCTGGAAAGCGGAGCAAGAGACCCAGTACTTC	CAWKAEQETQYF
TRBV19	NA	12	NA	TRBJ1-1	TGTGCCAGTGCGAGGGGGGGCACTGAAGCTTTCTTT	CASARGGTEAFF
TRBV5-4	NA	13	NA	TRBJ2-7	TGTGCCAGCAGCTTCCCCTCCGCCTACGAGCAGTACTTC	CASSFPSAYEQYF
TRBV14	NA	13	NA	TRBJ2-2	TGTGCCAGCAGCCAGGATCGCACCGGGGAGCTGTTTTTT	CASSQDRTGELFF
TRBV4-2	NA	16	NA	TRBJ1-1	TGTGCCAGCAGCCCACTAGAGGTGGCCATGAACACTGAAGCTTTCTTT	CASSPLEVAMNTEAFF
TRBV5-6	NA	14	NA	TRBJ1-5	TGTGCCAGCAGCCACGGGACACGCAATCAGCCCCAGCATTTT	CASSHGTRNQPQHF
TRBV6-5	NA	15	NA	TRBJ1-1	TGTGCCAGCAGCCTCCGCCCAGCAGGTACCACTGAAGCTTTCTTT	CASSLRPAGTTEAFF
TRBV19	TRBD1	15	few	TRBJ1-5	TGTGCCAGTAGTATAGGGACAGGGGTAAACGGGCCCCAGCATTTT	CASSIGTGVNGPQHF